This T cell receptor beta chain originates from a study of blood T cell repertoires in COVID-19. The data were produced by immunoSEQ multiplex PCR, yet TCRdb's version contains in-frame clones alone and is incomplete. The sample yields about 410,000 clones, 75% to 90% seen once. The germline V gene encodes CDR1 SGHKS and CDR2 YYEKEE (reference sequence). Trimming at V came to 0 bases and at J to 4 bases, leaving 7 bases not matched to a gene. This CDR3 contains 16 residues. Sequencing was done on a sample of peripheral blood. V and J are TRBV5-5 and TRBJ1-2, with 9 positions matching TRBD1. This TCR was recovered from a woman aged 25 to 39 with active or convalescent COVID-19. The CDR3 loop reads CASSLEGDRATYGYTF. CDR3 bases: TGTGCCAGCAGCTTGGAGGGGGACAGGGCTACCTATGGCTACACCTTC. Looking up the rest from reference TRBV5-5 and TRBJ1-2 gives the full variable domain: DAGVTQSPTHLIKTRGQQVTLRCSPISGHKSVSWYQQVLGQGPQFIFQYYEKEERGRGNFPDRFSARQFPNYSSELNVNALLLGDSALYLCASSLEGDRATYGYTFGSGTRLTVV.